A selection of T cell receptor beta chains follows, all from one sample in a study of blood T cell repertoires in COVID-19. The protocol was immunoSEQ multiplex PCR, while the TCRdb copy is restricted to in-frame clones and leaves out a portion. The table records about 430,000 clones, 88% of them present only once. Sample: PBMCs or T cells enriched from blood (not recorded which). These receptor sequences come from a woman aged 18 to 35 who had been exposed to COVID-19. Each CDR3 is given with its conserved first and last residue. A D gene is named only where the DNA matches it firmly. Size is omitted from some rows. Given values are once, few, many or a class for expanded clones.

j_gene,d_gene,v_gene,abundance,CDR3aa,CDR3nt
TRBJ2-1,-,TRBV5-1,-,CASSAQSLTYNEQFF,TGCGCCAGCAGCGCCCAGTCCTTAACCTACAATGAGCAGTTCTTC
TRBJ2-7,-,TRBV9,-,CASSVEHGISYEQYF,TGTGCCAGCAGCGTGGAGCACGGGATTTCCTACGAGCAGTACTTC
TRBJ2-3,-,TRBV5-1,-,CASSMGLSFTDTQYF,TGCGCCAGCAGCATGGGACTCTCGTTCACAGATACGCAGTATTTT
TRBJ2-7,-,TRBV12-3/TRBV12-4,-,CASSTSGMKYF,TGTGCCAGCAGTACTTCAGGGATGAAGTACTTC
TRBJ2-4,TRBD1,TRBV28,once,CASSQPGGPTKNIQYF,TGTGCCAGCAGTCAACCAGGGGGACCAACCAAAAACATTCAGTACTTC
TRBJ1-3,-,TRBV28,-,CASSVARAYSGNTIYF,TGTGCCAGCAGTGTCGCCAGGGCTTACTCTGGAAACACCATATATTTT
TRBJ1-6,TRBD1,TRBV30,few,CAWSRDRGSPLHF,TGTGCCTGGAGTCGGGACAGGGGTTCACCCCTCCACTTT
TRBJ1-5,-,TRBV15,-,CATSPEGGNNQPQHF,TGTGCCACCAGCCCCGAGGGAGGAAACAATCAGCCCCAGCATTTT
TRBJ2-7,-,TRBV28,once,CASRLTGTGGEQYF,TGTGCCAGCAGGTTGACAGGTACAGGTGGAGAGCAGTACTTC
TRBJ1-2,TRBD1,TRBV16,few,CASSQATGISYGYTF,TGTGCCAGCAGCCAAGCGACAGGGATTTCCTATGGCTACACCTTC
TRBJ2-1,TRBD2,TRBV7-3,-,CASSSPTSGYEQFF,TGTGCCAGCAGCTCCCCTACTAGCGGGTATGAGCAGTTCTTC
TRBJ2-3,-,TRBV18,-,CASSPLDSSGTDTQYF,TGTGCCAGCTCACCACTTGATTCCAGCGGCACAGATACGCAGTATTTT